This entry concerns a single T cell receptor (beta chain). This CDR3 is 14 amino acids long. CDR1 and CDR2 from the germline V gene are MNHEY and SVGAGI. After removal of 8 bases from V and 0 bases from J, the junction contained 5 bases not matched to a gene. Original handling: Amplification of reference gene primers was used by the study to estimate nucleated cell counts. The table came from immunoSEQ multiplex PCR; TCRdb's copy has only in-frame clones and leaves some out. V, J and clone size reflect that table, while D and trimming were determined from the DNA. This table has 200,000 to 250,000 clones, approximately 80% appearing once. This record comes from a study of blood T cell repertoires in COVID-19.

The sequenced material came from peripheral blood. This rearrangement joins TRBV6-5 to TRBJ2-7; 9 bases map to TRBD1. The clonotype was recovered from a woman over 75 with COVID-19, enrolled during active disease. CDR3 sequence reads: CASCPDRGSYEQYF. Written as DNA, the CDR3 is TGTGCCAGCTGCCCGGACAGGGGCTCCTACGAGCAGTACTTC.